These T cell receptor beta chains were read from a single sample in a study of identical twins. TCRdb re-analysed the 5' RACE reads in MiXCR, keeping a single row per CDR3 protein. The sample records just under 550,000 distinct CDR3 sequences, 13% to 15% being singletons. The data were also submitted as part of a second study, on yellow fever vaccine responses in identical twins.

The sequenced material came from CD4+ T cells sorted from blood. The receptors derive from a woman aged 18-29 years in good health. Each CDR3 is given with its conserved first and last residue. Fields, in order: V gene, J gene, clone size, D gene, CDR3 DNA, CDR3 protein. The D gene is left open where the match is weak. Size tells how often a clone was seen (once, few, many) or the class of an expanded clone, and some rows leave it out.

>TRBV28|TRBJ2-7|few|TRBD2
TGTGCCAGCAGTTTATCCCTCGGGACTAGCGGACGTAAGGTCTACGAGCAGTACTTC
CASSLSLGTSGRKVYEQYF
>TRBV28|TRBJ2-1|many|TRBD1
TGTGCCAGCAGCCCCGGGACAGGGGGCCCGAATGAGCAGTTCTTC
CASSPGTGGPNEQFF
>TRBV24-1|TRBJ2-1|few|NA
TGTGCCACCAGTGATACCGGGTATTTTGAGCAGTTCTTC
CATSDTGYFEQFF
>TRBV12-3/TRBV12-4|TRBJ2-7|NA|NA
TGTGCCAGCAGGCTCGGGGCGGGACCCTACGAGCAGTACTTC
CASRLGAGPYEQYF
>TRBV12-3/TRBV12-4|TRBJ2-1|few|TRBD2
TGTGCCAGCAGCAGAACTAGCGGGGGGGACAAGCAGTTCTTC
CASSRTSGGDKQFF
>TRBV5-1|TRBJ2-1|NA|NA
TGCGCCAGCAGCTTGGCTCCCGACTATGAGCAGTTCTTC
CASSLAPDYEQFF
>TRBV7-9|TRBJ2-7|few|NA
TGTGCCAGCAGCTTATCCCATTCCCTAGGGTACTACGAGCAGTACTTC
CASSLSHSLGYYEQYF
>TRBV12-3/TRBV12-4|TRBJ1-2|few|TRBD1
TGTGCCAGCAGCCACGACAGGGGGCTCTATGGCTACACCTTC
CASSHDRGLYGYTF
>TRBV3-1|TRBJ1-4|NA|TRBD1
TGTGCCAGCAGCCAGCTACGGACAGGGGGTAATGAAAAACTGTTTTTT
CASSQLRTGGNEKLFF
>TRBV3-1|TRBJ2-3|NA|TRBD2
TGTGCCAGCAGCCAAGGCACTAGCGGAACAGATACGCAGTATTTT
CASSQGTSGTDTQYF
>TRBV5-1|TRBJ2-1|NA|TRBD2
TGCGACAGCAGCTTGTTTGCGACTAGCGAGTTTGAGCAGTTCTTC
CDSSLFATSEFEQFF
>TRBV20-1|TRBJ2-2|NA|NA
TGCAGTGCTAATGGGACCGGGGAGCTGTTTTTT
CSANGTGELFF
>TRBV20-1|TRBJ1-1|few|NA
TGCAGTGCTAGAGCCCTAGGTGTGGAAGCTTTCTTT
CSARALGVEAFF
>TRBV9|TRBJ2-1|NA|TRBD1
TGTGCCAGCAGCGTAGTGGGCCAGGGGGCTTACAATGAGCAGTTCTTC
CASSVVGQGAYNEQFF
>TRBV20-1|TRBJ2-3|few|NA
TGCAGTGCTAGAGATCTTGGGGGAAGCACAGATACGCAGTATTTT
CSARDLGGSTDTQYF
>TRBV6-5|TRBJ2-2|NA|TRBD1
TGTGCCAGCAGTTACGGACAGGGTCGACCCGGGGAGCTGTTTTTT
CASSYGQGRPGELFF
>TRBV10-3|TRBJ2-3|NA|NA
TGTGCCATCGGGCGCGAGGCAGGCGCAGATACGCAGTATTTT
CAIGREAGADTQYF
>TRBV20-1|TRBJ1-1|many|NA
TGCAGTAATCCCTTGGGGGGTACGATAAAATCGAACACTGAAGCTTTCTTT
CSNPLGGTIKSNTEAFF
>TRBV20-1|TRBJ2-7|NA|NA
TGCAGTGCTATAGGTCCCACCTACGAGCAGTACTTC
CSAIGPTYEQYF
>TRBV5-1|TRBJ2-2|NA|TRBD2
TGCGCCAGCAGCGCCGGGACTACATACACCGGGGAGCTGTTTTTT
CASSAGTTYTGELFF
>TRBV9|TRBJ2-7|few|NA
TGTGCCAGCAGCGTAGGAAGGGGCTCCTACGAGCAGTACTTC
CASSVGRGSYEQYF
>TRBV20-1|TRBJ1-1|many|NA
TGCAGTGCTAGTACGGTAGCCACTGAAGCTTTCTTT
CSASTVATEAFF
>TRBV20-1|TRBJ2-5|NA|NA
TGCAGTGCTAGAGACTCGTCACAAGAGACCCAGTACTTC
CSARDSSQETQYF
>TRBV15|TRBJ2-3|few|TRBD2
TGTGCCACCAGCAGAGATCCCCCGACTAGCGGGAGTTGGTATACGCAGTATTTT
CATSRDPPTSGSWYTQYF
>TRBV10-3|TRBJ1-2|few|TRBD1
TGTGCCATCAGTGAAGGGGGCAACTATGGCTACACCTTC
CAISEGGNYGYTF
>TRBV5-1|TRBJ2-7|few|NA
TGCGCCAGCACCGAGGACACCCTATACGAGCAGTACTTC
CASTEDTLYEQYF
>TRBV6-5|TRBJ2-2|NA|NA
TGTGCCAGCAGTTTCCGGGATTACACCGGGGAGCTGTTTTTT
CASSFRDYTGELFF
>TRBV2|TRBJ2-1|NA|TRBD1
TGTGCCAGCGTTGGGGACAGTGTCAACAATGAGCAGTTCTTC
CASVGDSVNNEQFF
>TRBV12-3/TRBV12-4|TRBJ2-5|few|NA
TGTGCCAGCAGTCCTCTTTTTCCGCTCCAAGAGACCCAGTACTTC
CASSPLFPLQETQYF
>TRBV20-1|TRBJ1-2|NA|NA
TGCAGTGCTAGAGTGGGGGGAGGAGGCTACACCTTC
CSARVGGGGYTF
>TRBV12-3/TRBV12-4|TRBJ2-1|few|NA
TGTGCCAGCAGTCCCTCCCGGTCGGGGGTGCAGTTCTTC
CASSPSRSGVQFF
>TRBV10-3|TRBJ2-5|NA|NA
TGTGCCATCAGTGAGTCGAGGGCGGGGGCATCTCAAGAGACCCAGTACTTC
CAISESRAGASQETQYF
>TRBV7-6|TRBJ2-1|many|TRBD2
TGTGCCAGCAGCTTAATTGTGGGACTAGCGGTCAATGAGCAGTTCTTC
CASSLIVGLAVNEQFF